Following are 31 T cell receptor beta chains from one sample sequenced in a study of shared clonotypes between healthy human individuals. The table came from immunoSEQ multiplex PCR; TCRdb's copy has only in-frame clones and leaves some out. The table includes about 1.9 million clones, 80% to 95% detected once. Naive CD8 cells, CD45RO-negative and positively selected for CCR7, excluded terminally differentiated effector memory CD45RA+ cells. The source material was naive CD8+ T cells from PBMCs. All receptors derive from a young man in good health. Some clones in this sample may be carry-over from other donors' samples.

The V call is TRBV5-5, the J call TRBJ2-3; D may be TRBD2 (6 bases). Trimming pared 3 bases from V and 1 base from J, leaving 15 bases between. CDR1 and CDR2 (germline): SGHKS, YYEKEE (reference sequence). The CDR3 loop spans 16 amino acids. The CDR3 DNA sequence: TGTGCCAGCAGCTCCTTAGCGGAGGCGGGCACAGATACGCAGTATTTT. Translation: CASSSLAEAGTDTQYF.

The rearrangement uses TRBV7-9 and TRBJ2-2; a possible D gene is TRBD2 (6 bases). Germline V lookup: CDR1 SEHNR, CDR2 FQNEAQ (reference sequence). V lost 1 base to trimming and J lost 7 bases, with 13 bases between them. The CDR3 totals 15 residues. The CDR3 sequence: CASSLDGGRFGELFF. CDR3 nucleotide sequence: TGTGCCAGCAGCTTAGATGGAGGGCGTTTCGGGGAGCTGTTTTTT. Variable domain in full (rest from reference TRBV7-9 and TRBJ2-2): DTGVSQNPRHKITKRGQNVTFRCDPISEHNRLYWYRQTLGQGPEFLTYFQNEAQLEKSRLLSDRFSAERPKGSFSTLEIQRTEQGDSAMYLCASSLDGGRFGELFFGEGSRLTVL.

As for this clone: Different DNA sequences within this sample yield the same CDR3. The V and J genes are TRBV10-3 and TRBJ2-5; D gene uncertain. The CDR3 consists of 13 residues. V lost 3 bases and J 1 base, leaving 6 bases between the germline ends. Germline CDR1 reads ENHRY; CDR2 reads SYGVKD. The CDR3 is CAISDRLQETQYF. CDR3 DNA sequence: TGTGCCATCAGTGATCGGCTCCAAGAGACCCAGTACTTC.

The chain joins TRBV9 to TRBJ2-7; TRBD1 matches at 9 bases. This CDR3 comprises 14 residues. In germline, CDR1 is SGDLS, CDR2 YYNGEE. The ends lost 4 bases at V and 3 bases at J; junction bases unmatched: 5. The CDR3 nucleotides read TGTGCCAGCAGCCGCAGGGACAGGGTCTACGAGCAGTACTTC. Translated, it gives CASSRRDRVYEQYF.

The rearrangement links TRBV29-1 to TRBJ2-1; TRBD2 matches 9 bases. This CDR3 spans 14 amino acids. V gave up 4 bases and J gave up 6 bases; unmatched junction bases: 7. Germline values: CDR1 SQVTM, CDR2 ANQGSEA. The CDR3 sequence: CSVASSGRFNEQFF. The CDR3 coding sequence is TGCAGCGTTGCGTCCAGCGGGAGGTTCAATGAGCAGTTCTTC.

This clone was observed once. This chain uses TRBV27 with TRBJ2-1, with a tentative D call TRBD1 (5 bases). The germline gives CDR1 MNHEY, CDR2 SMNVEV (reference sequence). Trimming removed 6 bases at V and 0 bases at J, with 12 bases between. The CDR3 runs to 15 residues. CDR3 residues: CASSFGHVSYNEQFF. CDR3 in DNA: TGTGCCAGCAGCTTCGGACACGTCTCCTACAATGAGCAGTTCTTC.

This chain connects TRBV28 to TRBJ2-4; D gene unclear. V lost 6 bases to trimming and J lost 1 base, with 13 bases between them. Germline loops: CDR1 MDHEN, CDR2 SYDVKM. This CDR3 contains 15 residues. DNA of the CDR3: TGTGCCAGCAGCCCGGGTCAGCCTGCCAAAAACATTCAGTACTTC. Its translation: CASSPGQPAKNIQYF.

The chain couples TRBV2 to TRBJ2-7; D is possibly TRBD2 (6 bases). V dropped 4 bases and J dropped 6 bases, with 19 bases sitting between them. Per germline, CDR1 SNHLY and CDR2 FYNNEI. The CDR3 consists of 15 residues. The CDR3 nucleotides read TGTGCCAGCAGTGGAATGTACGGGAGTATGGTCGAGCAGTACTTC. Amino acids: CASSGMYGSMVEQYF.

The gene calls are TRBV7-9 and TRBJ2-1, with 11 bases identical to TRBD1. Looked up from germline, CDR1 is SEHNR and CDR2 is FQNEAQ (reference sequence). With V trimmed by 5 bases and J by 7 bases, 10 bases remained unmatched. This CDR3 spans 16 amino acids. CDR3 in amino acids: CASSPRTGGARNEQFF. The CDR3 DNA follows: TGTGCCAGCAGCCCGAGGACAGGGGGCGCGAGAAATGAGCAGTTCTTC.

CDR3 bases: TGTGCCAGCAGTACCCGGACAGCGAACACTGAAGCTTTCTTT. It translates to CASSTRTANTEAFF. The genes are TRBV27 and TRBJ1-1, with a weak D call TRBD1 (6 bases). Germline loops: CDR1 MNHEY, CDR2 SMNVEV (reference sequence). The CDR3 contains 14 residues. V lost 5 bases to trimming and J lost 1 base, with 11 bases between them.

For this clone: This same CDR3 is encoded by further DNA sequences in the sample. CDR3 loop: CASSSTDNYGYTF. In DNA form, the CDR3 reads TGTGCCAGCAGCTCGACAGATAACTATGGCTACACCTTC. The V gene is TRBV7-9, the J gene TRBJ1-2, with a weak D call TRBD1 (5 bases). Germline V gives CDR1 SEHNR, CDR2 FQNEAQ (reference sequence). The CDR3 covers 13 residues. V was trimmed by 4 bases and J by 1 base, leaving 7 bases between them.

This clone was seen only once. The sample contains more than one DNA sequence encoding this CDR3. J is TRBJ1-2 and V is TRBV5-1; 7 bases match TRBD1. V was clipped by 4 bases and J by 5 bases; unmatched bases: 5. CDR3 size: 13 residues. In germline, CDR1 is SGHRS, CDR2 YFSETQ. The CDR3 DNA is TGCGCCAGCAGCCCCGGGACAGTTTATGGCTACACCTTC. Encoded protein: CASSPGTVYGYTF.

The rearrangement joins TRBV5-6 to TRBJ1-3; D remains unclear. CDR3 length equals 13 residues. Germline V gene data show CDR1 as SGHDT and CDR2 as YYEEEE. Trimming pared 0 bases from V and 4 bases from J, leaving 5 bases between. The CDR3 loop is CASSLVRGNTIYF. The CDR3 bases are TGTGCCAGCAGCTTGGTGCGCGGAAACACCATATATTTT.

The chain has TRBV30 and TRBJ2-7; the D is unclear. CDR1 and CDR2 (germline): GTSNPN, SVGIG (reference sequence). CDR3 length: 16 amino acids. Trimming shortened V by 0 bases and J by 0 bases, and 15 bases separated the two germline ends. The CDR3 loop is CAWSVLTPSSSYEQYF. The CDR3 DNA sequence: TGTGCCTGGAGTGTTTTGACACCCTCAAGCTCCTACGAGCAGTACTTC.

This clone has only a few counts. The chain combines TRBV29-1 with TRBJ1-1; 8 bases agree with TRBD1. Trimming cost V 7 bases and J 0 bases; bases outside gene matches: 13. The CDR3 runs 16 residues. From germline, CDR1 is SQVTM and CDR2 ANQGSEA. The chain's CDR3 is CSASADREEMNTEAFF. The CDR3 DNA reads TGCAGCGCCTCAGCGGACAGGGAAGAGATGAACACTGAAGCTTTCTTT. Together with reference TRBV29-1 and TRBJ1-1, the CDR3 gives the full variable domain: SAVISQKPSRDICQRGTSLTIQCQVDSQVTMMFWYRQQPGQSLTLIATANQGSEATYESGFVIDKFPISRPNLTFSTLTVSNMSPEDSSIYLCSASADREEMNTEAFFGQGTRLTVV.

The chain combines TRBV7-9 with TRBJ2-1; 9 positions match TRBD2. V shed 5 bases and J 7 bases; nucleotides not matched to a gene: 15. The germline gives CDR1 SEHNR, CDR2 FQNEAQ (reference sequence). This CDR3 has 17 residues. The CDR3 nucleotides are TGTGCCAGCAGCCGACCCGTTGGTAGCGGGAGTTTGAATGAGCAGTTCTTC. The encoded protein is CASSRPVGSGSLNEQFF.

The chain couples TRBV6-6 to TRBJ2-7, with D unclear. Germline values: CDR1 MNHNY, CDR2 SVGAGI (reference sequence). The CDR3 contains 13 residues. The V end lost 2 bases, the J end lost 6 bases, and 11 bases lay between the germline ends. CDR3 sequence (DNA): TGTGCCAGCAGTTACGGGGTTATCGGCGAGCAGTACTTC. It translates to CASSYGVIGEQYF.

The genes are TRBV10-3 and TRBJ2-5; D unresolved. Per the germline V gene, CDR1 is ENHRY and CDR2 is SYGVKD. CDR3 length equals 13 residues. Trimming removed 6 bases from V and 4 bases from J, with 12 bases in between. The CDR3 sequence: CAISPDLRETQYF. CDR3 DNA: TGTGCCATCAGCCCCGACCTCCGAGAGACCCAGTACTTC.

Regarding this clone: This sample includes further DNA sequences coding for the same CDR3. This rearrangement joins TRBV27 to TRBJ2-7; no clear D. The CDR3 covers 13 residues. Trimming left V 6 bases short and J 2 bases short, with 11 bases between. The germline V gene has CDR1 MNHEY and CDR2 SMNVEV (reference sequence). The CDR3 reads CASSLKGTYEQYF. CDR3 DNA: TGTGCCAGCAGCCTGAAAGGAACCTACGAGCAGTACTTC.

This chain links TRBV4-1 with TRBJ2-7; unclear D gene. There are 14 residues in the CDR3. The V and J ends lost 2 bases and 5 bases respectively, with 13 bases between them. CDR1 and CDR2 from the germline V gene are MGHRA and YSYEKL. CDR3: CASSQRAREDEQYF. The CDR3 DNA follows: TGCGCCAGCAGCCAAAGGGCCCGCGAGGACGAGCAGTACTTC.

The chain uses TRBV28 and TRBJ2-5, with D hard to call. CDR1 is MDHEN and CDR2 is SYDVKM in the germline V gene. This CDR3 comprises 15 residues. V was pared by 6 bases and J by 7 bases, with 21 bases between. CDR3 coding DNA: TGTGCCAGCAGGTACCGGATGAAGACTCATGGGACCCAGTACTTC. This codes for CASRYRMKTHGTQYF.

Turning to this clone: This specimen includes other DNA sequences encoding the same CDR3. This chain uses TRBV6-1 with TRBJ2-7; D may be TRBD2 (6 bases). The ends were cut back, 3 bases at V and 4 bases at J, with 10 bases in the middle. The length of the CDR3 is 13 residues. Germline CDR1 MNHNS, CDR2 SASEGT. The CDR3 protein is CASSEGLIYEQYF. Written as DNA, the CDR3 is TGTGCCAGCAGTGAGGGACTGATTTACGAGCAGTACTTC.

A word on this clone: Other nucleotide sequences in the sample specify the same CDR3. The chain has TRBV19 and TRBJ2-7, with 9 bases identical to TRBD2. This CDR3 spans 14 amino acids. Trimming cost V 3 bases and J 2 bases; bases outside gene matches: 2. Germline V CDR1 and CDR2: LNHDA, SQIVND (reference sequence). In DNA form, the CDR3 reads TGTGCCAGTAGTATCGCTAGCGGGACCTACGAGCAGTACTTC. This translates into CASSIASGTYEQYF.

This clone was counted between two and nine times. CDR3 loop: CASSLGLADEQFF. The DNA of the CDR3 is TGTGCCAGCAGTTTAGGGCTAGCTGATGAGCAGTTCTTC. The J gene is TRBJ2-1, the V gene TRBV28; a possible D gene is TRBD2 (5 bases). The CDR3 sequence is 13 residues long. The V gene's germline CDR1 is MDHEN and CDR2 SYDVKM. V gave up 2 bases and J gave up 8 bases, with 10 bases separating them.

The table lists this clone with a count of one. The chain recombines TRBV19 with TRBJ1-5, with D unclear. This CDR3 region has 17 residues. Trimming pared 5 bases from V and 2 bases from J, leaving 19 bases between. Germline CDR1 LNHDA, CDR2 SQIVND (reference sequence). CDR3 DNA: TGTGCCAGTAGTTCCCGACATTCGAGAATTGGCAATCAGCCCCAGCATTTT. Amino acid sequence: CASSSRHSRIGNQPQHF.

The gene calls are TRBV29-1 and TRBJ1-1, with 7 bases lining up with TRBD1. From germline, CDR1 is SQVTM and CDR2 ANQGSEA. This CDR3 contains 11 residues. The ends lost 5 bases at V and 9 bases at J; junction bases unmatched: 6. In DNA, the CDR3 is TGCAGCGTTCAAAAACAGGGGAAAGCTTTCTTT. Translated, it gives CSVQKQGKAFF.

The chain couples TRBV28 to TRBJ2-3; D unclear. Trimming removed 5 bases from V and 6 bases from J, with 12 bases in between. CDR3 length equals 13 residues. From germline, CDR1 is MDHEN and CDR2 SYDVKM. The CDR3 protein is CASSPSLVDTQYF. In nucleotides, the CDR3 is TGTGCCAGCAGTCCATCCCTGGTGGATACGCAGTATTTT.

V is TRBV28 and J is TRBJ1-2; D possibly corresponds to TRBD1 (5 bases). This CDR3 contains 13 residues. Trimming left V 2 bases short and J 7 bases short, with 11 bases between. The germline CDR1 and CDR2 sequences are MDHEN and SYDVKM. CDR3 bases: TGTGCCAGCAGTTTAGGCAGGGCCCCTGGCTACACCTTC. Translation: CASSLGRAPGYTF.

The V and J genes are TRBV5-1 and TRBJ2-7; 8 positions match TRBD1. The CDR3 runs 13 residues. Losses at the gene ends were 7 bases for V and 3 bases for J; bases not matched to a gene: 6. Per germline, CDR1 SGHRS and CDR2 YFSETQ. The CDR3 loop is CASSGGPGYEQYF. CDR3 bases: TGCGCCAGCTCAGGGGGCCCGGGCTACGAGCAGTACTTC.

This chain connects TRBV7-9 to TRBJ2-1; the match to TRBD1 covers 9 bases. Trimming took 5 bases from V and 6 from J; bases not matched to a gene: 14. This CDR3 region has 17 residues. CDR1 and CDR2 from the germline V gene are SEHNR and FQNEAQ (reference sequence). CDR3 residues: CASSPLVFRDRANEQFF. For the CDR3, the DNA is TGTGCCAGCAGCCCGCTCGTTTTTCGGGACAGGGCCAATGAGCAGTTCTTC.

The chain combines TRBV11-2 with TRBJ2-3, with 7 nucleotides matching TRBD2. After removal of 5 bases from V and 4 bases from J, the junction contained 3 bases not matched to a gene. Germline V gene lookup returns CDR1 SGHAT and CDR2 FQNNGV. The CDR3 is made up of 13 amino acids. In DNA form, the CDR3 reads TGTGCCAGCAGCCGACTAGCCTCAGATACGCAGTATTTT. This translates into CASSRLASDTQYF.